This record concerns one T cell receptor (beta chain) sequence. The target antigen is unknown. This sample was taken from a study of cytomegalovirus exposure and HLA in healthy donors. General study points: Researchers reported in a later analysis that common viral pathogens appeared linked to several top clusters. The investigators catalogued 164 TCR beta chains as cytomegalovirus-associated. A link between a missense DCLRE1C variant and TCR beta V- and J-gene trimming emerged from a later analysis.

Whereas donors were nominally healthy upon sampling, unrecorded immune exposures were probable. The PCR contained 60 Vbeta and 13 Jbeta primers. The method was immunoSEQ multiplex PCR; TCRdb's version includes in-frame clones alone and lacks a portion of them. The sample carries about 190,000 clones, under 85% recorded once. The germline CDR1 and CDR2 sequences are SEHNR and FQNEAQ (reference sequence). The CDR3 is 14 amino acids. With 6 bases clipped from V and 0 bases from J, the junction kept 4 bases outside the gene matches. The clonotype comes from a woman aged 45-65 years in good health and CMV-seropositive. The specimen was PBMCs. The chain employs TRBV7-9 and TRBJ1-1; 7 positions match TRBD1. CDR3 region: CASSLQGMNTEAFF. The CDR3 nucleotides are TGTGCCAGCAGTTTACAGGGGATGAACACTGAAGCTTTCTTT.